This TCR beta chain originates from a study of blood T cell repertoires in COVID-19. Across the study: Researchers got acute and convalescent COVID-19 samples from the United States, Italy and Spain. T cells, B-cell-depleted T cells, or PBMCs supplied cDNA or gDNA.

This CDR3 is 13 amino acids long. The V end was cut by 4 bases, the J end by 1 base, with 10 bases between. In germline, CDR1 is GTSNPN, CDR2 SVGIG (reference sequence). Original analysis: Cell counts per sample came from amplifying reference gene primers. Method: immunoSEQ multiplex PCR; TCRdb's copy keeps in-frame clones and lacks some. The V and J calls and clone size are taken from that table; D and trimming were inferred from the DNA. The sample lists about 290,000 clones; 75% to 90% were seen once. The J gene is TRBJ1-1, the V gene TRBV30; no reliable D call. Material: peripheral blood. This receptor was taken from a woman aged 25-40 years with active or convalescent COVID-19. CDR3 loop: CAWTLGPNTEAFF. CDR3 nucleotides: TGTGCCTGGACACTCGGTCCGAACACTGAAGCTTTCTTT.